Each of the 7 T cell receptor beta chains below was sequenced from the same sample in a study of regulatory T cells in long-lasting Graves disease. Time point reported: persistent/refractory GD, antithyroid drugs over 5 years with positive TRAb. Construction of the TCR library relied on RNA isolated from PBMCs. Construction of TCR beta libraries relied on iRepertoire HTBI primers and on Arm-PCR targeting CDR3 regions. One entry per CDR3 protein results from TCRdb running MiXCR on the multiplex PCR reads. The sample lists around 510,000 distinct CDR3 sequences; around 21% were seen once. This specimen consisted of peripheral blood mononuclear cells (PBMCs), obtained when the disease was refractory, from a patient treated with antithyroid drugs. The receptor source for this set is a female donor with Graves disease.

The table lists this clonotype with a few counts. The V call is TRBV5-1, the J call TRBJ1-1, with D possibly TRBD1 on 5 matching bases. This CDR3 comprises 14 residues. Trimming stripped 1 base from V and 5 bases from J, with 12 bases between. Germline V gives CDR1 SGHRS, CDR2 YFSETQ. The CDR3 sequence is CASSLKGVGTEAFF. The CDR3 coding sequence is TGCGCCAGCAGCTTGAAAGGGGTTGGGACTGAAGCTTTCTTT.

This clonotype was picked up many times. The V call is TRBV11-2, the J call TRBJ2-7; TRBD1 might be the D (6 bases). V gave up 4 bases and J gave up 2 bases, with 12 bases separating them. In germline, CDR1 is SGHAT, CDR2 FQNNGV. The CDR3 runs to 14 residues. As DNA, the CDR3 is TGTGCCAGCAGCTGGGGAAGGGGGACCTACGAGCAGTACTTC. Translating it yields CASSWGRGTYEQYF.

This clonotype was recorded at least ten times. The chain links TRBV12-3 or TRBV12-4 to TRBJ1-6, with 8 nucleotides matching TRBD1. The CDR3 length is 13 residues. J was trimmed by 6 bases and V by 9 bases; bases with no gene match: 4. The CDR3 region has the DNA TGTGCCAGTACCACAGGGGGTAATTCACCCCTCCACTTT. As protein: CASTTGGNSPLHF.

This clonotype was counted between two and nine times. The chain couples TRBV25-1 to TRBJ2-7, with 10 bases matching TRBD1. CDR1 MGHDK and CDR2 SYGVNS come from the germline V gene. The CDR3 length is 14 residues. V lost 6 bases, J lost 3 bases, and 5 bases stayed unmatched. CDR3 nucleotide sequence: TGTGCCAGCAGACAGACAGGGGGCTTCTACGAGCAGTACTTC. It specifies CASRQTGGFYEQYF.

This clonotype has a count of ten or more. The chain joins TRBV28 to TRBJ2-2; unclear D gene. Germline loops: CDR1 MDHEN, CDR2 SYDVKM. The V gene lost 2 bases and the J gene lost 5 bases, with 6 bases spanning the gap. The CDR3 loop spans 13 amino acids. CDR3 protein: CASSLIQTGELFF. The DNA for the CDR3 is TGTGCCAGCAGTTTAATCCAAACCGGGGAGCTGTTTTTT.

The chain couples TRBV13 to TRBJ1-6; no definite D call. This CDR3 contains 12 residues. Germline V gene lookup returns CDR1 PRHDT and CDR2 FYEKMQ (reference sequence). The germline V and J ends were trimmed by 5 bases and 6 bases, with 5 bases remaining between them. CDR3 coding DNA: TGTGCCAGCAGCACTGCTAATTCACCCCTCCACTTT. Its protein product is CASSTANSPLHF.

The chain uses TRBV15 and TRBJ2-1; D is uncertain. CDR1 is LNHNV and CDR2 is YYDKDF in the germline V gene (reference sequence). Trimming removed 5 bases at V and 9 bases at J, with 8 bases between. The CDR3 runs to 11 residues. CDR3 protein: CATSGLSEQFF. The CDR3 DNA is TGTGCCACCAGCGGGTTGAGTGAGCAGTTCTTC.